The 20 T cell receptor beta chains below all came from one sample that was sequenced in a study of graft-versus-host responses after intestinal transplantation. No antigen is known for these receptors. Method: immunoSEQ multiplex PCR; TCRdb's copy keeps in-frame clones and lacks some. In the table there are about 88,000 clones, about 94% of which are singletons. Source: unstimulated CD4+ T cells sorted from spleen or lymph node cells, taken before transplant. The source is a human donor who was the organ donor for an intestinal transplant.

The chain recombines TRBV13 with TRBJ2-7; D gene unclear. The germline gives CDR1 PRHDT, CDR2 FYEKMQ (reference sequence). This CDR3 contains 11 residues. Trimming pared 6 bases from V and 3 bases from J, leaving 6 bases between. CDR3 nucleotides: TGTGCCAGCAGTGCATACTACGAGCAGTACTTC. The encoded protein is CASSAYYEQYF. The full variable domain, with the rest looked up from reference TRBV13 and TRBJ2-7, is AAGVIQSPRHLIKEKRETATLKCYPIPRHDTVYWYQQGPGQDPQFLISFYEKMQSDKGSIPDRFSAQQFSDYHSELNMSSLELGDSALYFCASSAYYEQYFGPGTRLTVT.

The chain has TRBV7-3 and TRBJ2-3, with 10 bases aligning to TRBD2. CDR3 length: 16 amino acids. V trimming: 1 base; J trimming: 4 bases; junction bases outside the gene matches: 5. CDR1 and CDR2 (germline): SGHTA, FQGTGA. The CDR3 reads CASSLSLSGGSDTQYF. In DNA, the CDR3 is TGTGCCAGCAGCTTAAGTCTTAGCGGGGGGTCAGATACGCAGTATTTT. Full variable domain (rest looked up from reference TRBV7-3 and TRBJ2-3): GAGVSQTPSNKVTEKGKYVELRCDPISGHTALYWYRQSLGQGPEFLIYFQGTGAADDSGLPNDRFFAVRPEGSVSTLKIQRTERGDSAVYLCASSLSLSGGSDTQYFGPGTRLTVL.

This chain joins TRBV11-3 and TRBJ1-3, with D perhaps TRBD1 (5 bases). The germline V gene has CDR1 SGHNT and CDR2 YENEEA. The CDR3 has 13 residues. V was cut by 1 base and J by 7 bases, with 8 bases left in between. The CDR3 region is CASSLGQKNTIYF. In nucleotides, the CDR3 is TGTGCCAGCAGCTTAGGACAGAAGAACACCATATATTTT.

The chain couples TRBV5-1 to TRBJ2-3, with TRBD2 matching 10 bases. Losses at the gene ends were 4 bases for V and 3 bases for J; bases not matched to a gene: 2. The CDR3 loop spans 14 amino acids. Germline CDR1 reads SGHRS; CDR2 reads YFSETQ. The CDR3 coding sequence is TGCGCCAGCAGCAAGGGACTAGCGACAGATACGCAGTATTTT. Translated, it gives CASSKGLATDTQYF.

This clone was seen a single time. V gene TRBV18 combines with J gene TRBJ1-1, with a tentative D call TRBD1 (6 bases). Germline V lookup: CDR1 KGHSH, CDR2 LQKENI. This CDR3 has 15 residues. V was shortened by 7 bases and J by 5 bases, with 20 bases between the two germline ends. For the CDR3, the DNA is TGTGCCAGCTGCGGAACGAGACAGGAACTGACTGAAGCTTTCTTT. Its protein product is CASCGTRQELTEAFF. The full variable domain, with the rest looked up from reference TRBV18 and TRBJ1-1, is NAGVMQNPRHLVRRRGQEARLRCSPMKGHSHVYWYRQLPEEGLKFMVYLQKENIIDESGMPKERFSAEFPKEGPSILRIQQVVRGDSAAYFCASCGTRQELTEAFFGQGTRLTVV.

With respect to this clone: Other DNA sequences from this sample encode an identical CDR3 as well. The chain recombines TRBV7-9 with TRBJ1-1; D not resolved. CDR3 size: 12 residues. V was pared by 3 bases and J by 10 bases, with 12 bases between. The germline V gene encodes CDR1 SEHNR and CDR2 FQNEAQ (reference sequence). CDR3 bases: TGTGCCAGCAGCTTGCTCACAAATCGAGCTTTCTTT. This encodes CASSLLTNRAFF.

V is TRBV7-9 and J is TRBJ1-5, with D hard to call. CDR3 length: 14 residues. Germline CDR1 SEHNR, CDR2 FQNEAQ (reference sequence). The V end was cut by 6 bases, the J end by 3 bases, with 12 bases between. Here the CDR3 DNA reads TGTGCCAGCAGTCTTGCCGGTGACAATCAGCCCCAGCATTTT. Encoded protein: CASSLAGDNQPQHF.

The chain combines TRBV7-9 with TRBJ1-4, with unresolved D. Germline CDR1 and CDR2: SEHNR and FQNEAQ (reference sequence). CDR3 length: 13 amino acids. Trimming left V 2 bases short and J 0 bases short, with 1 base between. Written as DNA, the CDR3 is TGTGCCAGCAGCTTAACAACTAATGAAAAACTGTTTTTT. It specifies CASSLTTNEKLFF.

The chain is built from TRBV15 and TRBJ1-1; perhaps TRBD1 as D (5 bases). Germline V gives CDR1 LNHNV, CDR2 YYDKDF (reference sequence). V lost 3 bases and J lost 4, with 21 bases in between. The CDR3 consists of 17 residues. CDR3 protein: CATSSGIFRESGTEAFF. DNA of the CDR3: TGTGCCACCAGCAGCGGAATATTCAGGGAATCCGGCACTGAAGCTTTCTTT.

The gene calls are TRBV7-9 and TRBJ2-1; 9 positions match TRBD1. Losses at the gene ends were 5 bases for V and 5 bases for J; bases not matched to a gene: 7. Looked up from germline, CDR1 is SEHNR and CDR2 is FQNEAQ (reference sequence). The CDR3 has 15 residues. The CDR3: CASSKGQGGHNEQFF. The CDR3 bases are TGTGCCAGCAGCAAGGGACAGGGAGGTCACAATGAGCAGTTCTTC.

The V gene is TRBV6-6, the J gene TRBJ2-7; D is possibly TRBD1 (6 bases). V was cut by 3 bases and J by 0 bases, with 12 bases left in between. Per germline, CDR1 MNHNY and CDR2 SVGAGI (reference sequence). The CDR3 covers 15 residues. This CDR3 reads CASSYSVGASYEQYF. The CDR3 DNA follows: TGTGCCAGCAGTTATTCCGTGGGGGCCTCCTACGAGCAGTACTTC.

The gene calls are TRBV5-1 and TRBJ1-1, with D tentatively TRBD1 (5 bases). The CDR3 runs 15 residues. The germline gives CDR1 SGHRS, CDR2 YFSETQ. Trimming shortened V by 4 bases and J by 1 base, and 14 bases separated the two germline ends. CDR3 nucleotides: TGCGCCAGCAGCCCAACGGGACTTTCGAACACTGAAGCTTTCTTT. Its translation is CASSPTGLSNTEAFF. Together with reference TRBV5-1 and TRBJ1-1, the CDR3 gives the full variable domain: KAGVTQTPRYLIKTRGQQVTLSCSPISGHRSVSWYQQTPGQGLQFLFEYFSETQRNKGNFPGRFSGRQFSNSRSEMNVSTLELGDSALYLCASSPTGLSNTEAFFGQGTRLTVV.

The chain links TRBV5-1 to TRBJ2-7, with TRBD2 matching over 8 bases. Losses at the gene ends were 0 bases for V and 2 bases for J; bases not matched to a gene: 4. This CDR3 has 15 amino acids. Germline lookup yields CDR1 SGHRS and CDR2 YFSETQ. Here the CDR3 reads CASSLEGSGTYEQYF. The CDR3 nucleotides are TGCGCCAGCAGCTTGGAGGGTAGCGGGACCTACGAGCAGTACTTC.

CDR3 region: CSVGTGTDTQYF. DNA for the CDR3: TGCAGCGTGGGGACTGGCACAGATACGCAGTATTTT. V is TRBV29-1 and J is TRBJ2-3, with a tentative D call TRBD2 (6 bases). CDR1 is SQVTM and CDR2 is ANQGSEA in the germline V gene. The ends were cut back, 6 bases at V and 1 base at J, with 8 bases in the middle. The CDR3 has 12 amino acids.

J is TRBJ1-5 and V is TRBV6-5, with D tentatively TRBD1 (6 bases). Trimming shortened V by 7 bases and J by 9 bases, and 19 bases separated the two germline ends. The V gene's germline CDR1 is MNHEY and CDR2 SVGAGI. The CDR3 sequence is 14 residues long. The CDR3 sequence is CASTGDRVAGPQHF. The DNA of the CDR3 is TGTGCCAGCACAGGGGACCGCGTAGCGGGGCCCCAGCATTTT.

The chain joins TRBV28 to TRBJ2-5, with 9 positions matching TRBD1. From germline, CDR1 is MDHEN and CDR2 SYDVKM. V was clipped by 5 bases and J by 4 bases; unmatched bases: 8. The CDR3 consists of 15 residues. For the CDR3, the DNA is TGTGCCAGCAGTGTGCCACAGGGGGCCGTAGAGACCCAGTACTTC. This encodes CASSVPQGAVETQYF. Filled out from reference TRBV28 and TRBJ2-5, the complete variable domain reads DVKVTQSSRYLVKRTGEKVFLECVQDMDHENMFWYRQDPGLGLRLIYFSYDVKMKEKGDIPEGYSVSREKKERFSLILESASTNQTSMYLCASSVPQGAVETQYFGPGTRLLVL.

The CDR3 loop reads CASTQGEISPLHF. In nucleotides, the CDR3 is TGTGCCAGCACCCAGGGGGAGATTTCACCCCTCCACTTT. The chain uses TRBV6-1 and TRBJ1-6; 7 bases agree with TRBD1. The CDR3 consists of 13 residues. V lost 7 bases and J lost 9; bases outside the gene matches: 6. CDR1 and CDR2 (germline): MNHNS, SASEGT.

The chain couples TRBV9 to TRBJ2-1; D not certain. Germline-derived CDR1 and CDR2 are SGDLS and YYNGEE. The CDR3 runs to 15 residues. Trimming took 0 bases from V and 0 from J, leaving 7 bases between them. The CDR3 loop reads CASSVGGNSYNEQFF. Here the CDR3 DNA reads TGTGCCAGCAGCGTAGGAGGAAACTCCTACAATGAGCAGTTCTTC.

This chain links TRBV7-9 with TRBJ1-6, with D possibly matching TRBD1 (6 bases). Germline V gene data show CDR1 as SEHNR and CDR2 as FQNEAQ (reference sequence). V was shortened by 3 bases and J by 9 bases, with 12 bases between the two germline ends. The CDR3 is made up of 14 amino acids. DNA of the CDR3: TGTGCCAGCAGCTTTGGGCAGGGGACTTCACCCCTCCACTTT. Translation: CASSFGQGTSPLHF.

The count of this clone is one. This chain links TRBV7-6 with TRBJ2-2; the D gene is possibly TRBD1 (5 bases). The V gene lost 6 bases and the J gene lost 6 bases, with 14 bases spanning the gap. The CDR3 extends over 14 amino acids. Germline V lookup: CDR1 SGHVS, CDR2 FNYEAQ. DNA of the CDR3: TGTGCCAGCAGACAATGGGCAGGGTCCGGGGAGCTGTTTTTT. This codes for CASRQWAGSGELFF.